The 16 T cell receptor beta chains presented below share a single source sample, sequenced in a study of cytomegalovirus exposure and HLA in healthy donors. Vbeta (60) and Jbeta (13) primers were used in the PCR. Sequencing was performed with immunoSEQ multiplex PCR; in TCRdb, only in-frame clones are kept and a portion is missing. The repertoire has about 160,000 clones, more than 75% of them found once; the top ten carry about 0.89%. Source material: PBMCs. These receptors were obtained from a girl between 2 and 10 years old in good health and CMV-seropositive.

CDR3 loop: CASSPGTAAETQYF. The CDR3 nucleotides read TGTGCCAGCAGTCCCGGGACAGCAGCAGAGACCCAGTACTTC. This sequence joins TRBV2 and TRBJ2-5; 7 bases map to TRBD1. The germline V gene has CDR1 SNHLY and CDR2 FYNNEI. The CDR3 runs 14 residues. Losses at the gene ends were 5 bases for V and 4 bases for J; bases not matched to a gene: 7.

The V gene is TRBV4-2, the J gene TRBJ2-7, with TRBD2 identical over 7 bases. V shed 1 base, J shed 0 bases, and the junction held 6 bases outside the gene matches. Germline V gene data show CDR1 as LGHNA and CDR2 as YNFKEQ. The CDR3 extends over 16 amino acids. CDR3 in amino acids: CASSQVGLADSYEQYF. Here the CDR3 DNA reads TGTGCCAGCAGCCAAGTTGGGCTAGCGGACTCCTACGAGCAGTACTTC.

A note on this clone: This sample includes further DNA sequences coding for the same CDR3. CDR3 nucleotide sequence: TGTGCCAGCAGTTCCGTAGCGGATACGCAGTATTTT. This codes for CASSSVADTQYF. The chain has TRBV28 and TRBJ2-3; the D gene is possibly TRBD2 (5 bases). Germline CDR1 is MDHEN and CDR2 is SYDVKM. The CDR3 totals 12 residues. V shed 4 bases and J shed 6 bases, with 8 bases lying between them.

The chain recombines TRBV7-8 with TRBJ1-3, with 12 bases matching TRBD1. The CDR3 runs to 15 residues. V shed 5 bases, J shed 4 bases, and the junction held 3 bases outside the gene matches. Germline V gene sequence: CDR1 SGHVS, CDR2 FQNEAQ. The CDR3 region has the DNA TGTGCCAGCAGCCGGGGACAGGGGGCAGGAAACACCATATATTTT. Protein product: CASSRGQGAGNTIYF.

V is TRBV4-2 and J is TRBJ2-1; 10 nucleotides agree with TRBD2. This CDR3 is 16 amino acids long. CDR1 is LGHNA, CDR2 YNFKEQ, per germline. With V trimmed by 0 bases and J by 6 bases, 5 bases remained unmatched. CDR3: CASSQDPSGGPNEQFF. DNA for the CDR3: TGTGCCAGCAGCCAAGATCCTAGCGGGGGCCCCAATGAGCAGTTCTTC.

There are many counts of this clone. This chain connects TRBV6-4 to TRBJ2-1, with 14 bases lining up with TRBD2. Germline assignment: CDR1 MRHNA and CDR2 SNTAGT. This CDR3 comprises 16 residues. V lost 0 bases, J lost 6 bases, and 1 base stayed unmatched. CDR3 coding DNA: TGTGCCAGCAGTGACTCCGGGACTAGCGGGAGCAATGAGCAGTTCTTC. Amino acids: CASSDSGTSGSNEQFF.

The gene calls are TRBV9 and TRBJ2-3; 7 positions match TRBD2. Per germline, CDR1 SGDLS and CDR2 YYNGEE. Trimming cost V 3 bases and J 2 bases; bases outside gene matches: 6. This CDR3 contains 15 residues. Here the CDR3 DNA reads TGTGCCAGCAGCGAGCCGGGGGGAGTCACAGATACGCAGTATTTT. This codes for CASSEPGGVTDTQYF.

This clone turned up a few times. The chain joins TRBV19 to TRBJ1-1; D ambiguous. The CDR3 is 14 residues long. V was pared by 3 bases and J by 7 bases, with 15 bases between. The germline CDR1 and CDR2 sequences are LNHDA and SQIVND (reference sequence). CDR3 DNA sequence: TGTGCCAGTAGTATTTTGCAACGGGGAATTGAAGCTTTCTTT. This translates into CASSILQRGIEAFF.

CDR3 coding DNA: TGTGCCAGCAGCCAAGGGGGAGGGATTGAAGCTTTCTTT. The encoded protein is CASSQGGGIEAFF. The rearrangement joins TRBV4-2 to TRBJ1-1, with D unresolved. V gave up 1 base and J gave up 7 bases, with 10 bases separating them. This CDR3 comprises 13 residues. In germline, CDR1 is LGHNA, CDR2 YNFKEQ.

This chain links TRBV6-1 with TRBJ2-1, with D tentatively TRBD2 (5 bases). This CDR3 spans 16 amino acids. CDR1 MNHNS and CDR2 SASEGT come from the germline V gene. V was trimmed by 4 bases and J by 2 bases, leaving 15 bases between them. CDR3 DNA sequence: TGTGCCAGCAGTGGCCCTTTCCAGCGGACCTACAATGAGCAGTTCTTC. It is translated as CASSGPFQRTYNEQFF.

The rearrangement uses TRBV19 and TRBJ1-1; D uncertain. CDR3 length: 16 amino acids. The germline gives CDR1 LNHDA, CDR2 SQIVND (reference sequence). Trimming took off 3 bases at V and 6 bases at J, with 20 bases between the two ends. The CDR3 here is CASSISHRSSLPEAFF. The CDR3 nucleotides are TGTGCCAGTAGTATCAGTCATCGAAGTAGCCTCCCTGAAGCTTTCTTT.

The chain employs TRBV7-9 and TRBJ2-2; 10 bases align to TRBD1. V gave up 5 bases and J gave up 5 bases; unmatched junction bases: 5. From germline, CDR1 is SEHNR and CDR2 FQNEAQ (reference sequence). This CDR3 spans 15 amino acids. CDR3 in amino acids: CASSKTGGKTGELFF. The CDR3 DNA is TGTGCCAGCAGCAAGACAGGGGGCAAGACCGGGGAGCTGTTTTTT.

The V and J genes are TRBV5-7 and TRBJ1-2, with D unresolved. TRBV5-7 is identified as an open reading frame with a role that is uncertain. The CDR3 is made up of 13 amino acids. V dropped 4 bases and J dropped 8 bases, with 15 bases sitting between them. The DNA for the CDR3 is TGTGCCAGCAGCACCGTGGAGGTTAGGGGCTACACCTTC. Amino acid sequence: CASSTVEVRGYTF.

There are a few counts of this clone. The V call is TRBV28, the J call TRBJ1-4; D is perhaps TRBD1 (5 bases). Trimming took 11 bases from V and 6 from J, leaving 19 bases between them. Germline CDR1 reads MDHEN; CDR2 reads SYDVKM. The CDR3 loop spans 14 amino acids. CDR3 bases: TGTGCCGGATGCGAGGGGCGGGGAGATGAAAAACTGTTTTTT. It translates to CAGCEGRGDEKLFF.

The CDR3 nucleotides read TGTGCCAGCAGTTCTGCCGGACTAGCGGAATACAATGAGCAGTTCTTC. As protein: CASSSAGLAEYNEQFF. This sequence joins TRBV28 and TRBJ2-1, with 10 bases fitting TRBD2. Germline V gene data show CDR1 as MDHEN and CDR2 as SYDVKM. The trim removed 4 bases at V and 4 bases at J, leaving 7 bases unmatched. This CDR3 spans 16 amino acids.

The CDR3 spells CATRTGGSYEQYF. As DNA, the CDR3 is TGTGCCACCCGAACAGGGGGCAGTTACGAGCAGTACTTC. J is TRBJ2-7 and V is TRBV6-1, with 9 bases lining up with TRBD1. J lost 4 bases, V lost 10 bases, and 8 bases had no gene match. The CDR3 is 13 amino acids. Germline values: CDR1 MNHNS, CDR2 SASEGT.